This paragraph covers one T cell receptor (beta chain) sequence. Its antigen is unidentified. A history of autoimmune disease or systemic immunosuppression excluded patients. Libraries were prepared by immunoSEQ multiplex PCR; TCRdb keeps only in-frame clonotypes and omits some of them. This sample has roughly 53,000 clones, with 84% found just once. The record originates from a study of OX40 agonist ivuxolimab in advanced cancers. The wider study: The patients got ivuxolimab, which is an agonistic anti-OX40 (CD134) antibody. Notes on the study in general: At 0.1 to 3.0 mg/kg and by week 6, clonal expansion occurred in CD4+ and CD8+ blood T cells.

The receptor was derived from an adult with an advanced solid tumor such as melanoma, head and neck, liver or kidney cancer. The sample was CD4+ or CD8+ T cells sorted from blood, taken in a trial of the OX40 agonist ivuxolimab.

This CDR3 is CASSLQTGGLETQYF. The CDR3 DNA sequence: TGTGCCAGCAGCTTACAGACAGGGGGACTGGAGACCCAGTACTTC. The chain couples TRBV7-2 to TRBJ2-5, with TRBD1 identical over 9 bases. Germline CDR1 reads SGHTA; CDR2 reads FQGNSA. The CDR3 spans 15 residues. The V and J ends lost 2 bases and 5 bases, in that order; junction bases with no gene match: 6.